This passage covers 17 T cell receptor beta chains from one sample sequenced in a study of tissue T cells after allogeneic stem cell transplantation. This table comes from immunoSEQ multiplex PCR, and its TCRdb copy is limited to in-frame clones, with some not included. The profile covers about 1,200 clones, with about 51% appearing a single time and 6.6% taken by the ten largest. Material: skin. The receptor set was obtained from a female BALB/c mouse in good health. As its MHC haplotype, the strain has H2-d.

In the case of this clone: Gene names denote mouse genes. The observed sequence ends 1 residue before the CDR3 terminus, with the missing tail filled in from the germline J gene. The rearrangement uses TRBV5 and TRBJ2-1, with D possibly being TRBD1 or TRBD2 (6 bases each). CDR1 and CDR2 from the germline V gene are LGHNA and YNLKQL (reference sequence). V shed 0 bases and J shed 3 bases, with 12 bases lying between them. The CDR3 length is 16 residues. This CDR3 is CASSQERGGIYAEQFF. The CDR3 DNA, read in part, is TGTGCCAGCAGCCAAGAGAGAGGGGGGATCTATGCTGAGCAGTTC.

Points on this clone: Each gene name is a mouse one. The CDR3 goes on 1 residue after the read ends, and that part is filled in from the germline J gene. V is TRBV19 and J is TRBJ1-3; D is undetermined. Germline lookup yields CDR1 FNHDT and CDR2 SITEND (reference sequence). This CDR3 spans 12 amino acids. Trimming pared 5 bases from V and 4 bases from J, leaving 7 bases between. CDR3 residues: CASSPTGNTLYF. The CDR3 DNA, read in part, is TGTGCCAGCAGCCCGACAGGAAATACGCTCTAT.

This clone was found a few times. The listed genes are named as in mouse. The CDR3 end lies 1 residue beyond the end of the read and is filled in from the germline J gene. The V gene is TRBV20, the J gene TRBJ2-1, with TRBD1 identical over 8 bases. V was pared by 6 bases and J by 7 bases, with 11 bases of the junction left unmatched. This CDR3 is built from 14 residues. Germline assignment: CDR1 GFQATS and CDR2 STVNSAI. The CDR3 protein is CGAAHFRGRAEQFF. The CDR3 bases that were read are TGTGGTGCAGCTCACTTCAGGGGGCGGGCTGAGCAGTTC.

This clone was observed a handful of times. Gene names denote mouse genes. The sequence runs out 1 residue before the end of the CDR3; the remainder is reconstructed from the germline J gene. This chain joins TRBV2 and TRBJ1-2; 9 nucleotides match TRBD1. J was trimmed by 0 bases and V by 0 bases; bases with no gene match: 5. Germline V gene lookup returns CDR1 LGHNA and CDR2 YSYQKL. This CDR3 has 17 amino acids. CDR3 residues: CASSQDLGQGANSDYTF. Incomplete CDR3 DNA: TGTGCCAGCAGCCAAGATCTGGGACAGGGTGCAAACTCCGACTACACC.

A few counts support this clone. Gene names and germline refer to mouse. The CDR3 end falls 1 residue outside the read, so it is completed with the germline J gene. The chain combines TRBV13-3 with TRBJ2-7, with D possibly called TRBD1 or TRBD2 (5 bases each). The CDR3 contains 11 residues. Germline V gene sequence: CDR1 NNHDY, CDR2 SYVADS. The V gene lost 5 bases and the J gene lost 7 bases, with 10 bases spanning the gap. This CDR3 is CASRGREEQYF. The CDR3 bases that were read are TGTGCCAGCAGGGGGCGCGAGGAACAGTAC.

This clone was seen a handful of times. The genes and germline here are from mouse. This same CDR3 is encoded by further DNA sequences in the sample. CDR3 residues: CASGDRGQDTQYF. The sequenced CDR3 bases are TGTGCCAGCGGTGACAGGGGGCAAGACACCCAGTAC. The V gene is TRBV13-2, the J gene TRBJ2-5, with TRBD1 matching 7 bases. With the read ending 1 residue before the CDR3 end, the germline J gene is used to fill in that end. Germline V gives CDR1 NNHNN, CDR2 SYGAGS (reference sequence). V dropped 2 bases and J dropped 3; count of bases not matched to a gene: 0. The CDR3 spans 13 residues.

This clone appeared once. Here the gene names and germline are mouse. CDR3 protein: CASSDEQSAETLYF. CDR3 DNA, as far as it was read: TGTGCCAGCAGTGATGAACAGAGTGCAGAAACGCTGTAT. The chain links TRBV13-1 to TRBJ2-3; D is ambiguous. The read is 1 residue too short to cover the CDR3 end, so that end is filled in from the germline J gene. V lost 0 bases and J lost 0, with 5 bases in between. CDR1 is NSHNY, CDR2 SYGAGN, per germline. The CDR3 is made up of 14 amino acids.

This clone came up once. Germline and genes: mouse. CDR3 region: CASSRQGYNSPLYF. Incomplete CDR3 DNA: TGTGCCAGCAGCAGACAGGGGTATAATTCGCCCCTCTAC. The genes are TRBV4 and TRBJ1-6, with TRBD1 identical over 8 bases. The missing CDR3 end, 1 residue past where the read stops, is filled in from the germline J gene. TRBJ1-6 is sorted into the ORF group, with uncertain function. The trim removed 5 bases at V and 4 bases at J, leaving 1 base unmatched. Germline-derived CDR1 and CDR2 are LGHDT and YNNKQL (reference sequence). The CDR3 length is 14 residues.

Remarks on this clone: Each gene name is a mouse one. The missing CDR3 end, 1 residue past where the read stops, is filled in from the germline J gene. The J gene is TRBJ1-1, the V gene TRBV26; perhaps TRBD1 as D (6 bases). The CDR3 is 14 amino acids. V lost 2 bases and J 3 bases, leaving 10 bases between the germline ends. Looked up from germline, CDR1 is KGHPV and CDR2 is FQNQEV (reference sequence). The DNA read from the CDR3 is TGTGCCAGCAGTCTGGGGGGGGCTTACACAGAAGTCTTC. It is translated as CASSLGGAYTEVF. The CDR3 in full is CASSLGGAYTEVFF.

In regard to this clone: The germline and genes are mouse ones. Coverage ceases 1 residue before the CDR3 finishes, and the germline J gene fills in the end. The gene calls are TRBV14 and TRBJ2-1, with D unresolved. Germline V gives CDR1 SGHDT, CDR2 FRDEAV. This CDR3 is built from 14 residues. V was cut by 5 bases and J by 0 bases, with 9 bases left in between. The CDR3 is CASSPTYNYAEQFF. The covered CDR3 bases are TGTGCCAGCAGCCCCACCTATAACTATGCTGAGCAGTTC.

Of note for this clone: Genes and germline are mouse. The CDR3 end lies 1 residue beyond the end of the read and is filled in from the germline J gene. The chain uses TRBV19 and TRBJ2-5; D gene ambiguous. CDR1 FNHDT and CDR2 SITEND come from the germline V gene (reference sequence). The CDR3 is 14 residues long. With 0 bases removed from V and 0 bases from J, the gap between germline ends came to 5 bases. The sequenced part of the CDR3 DNA is TGTGCCAGCAGTATAGCGGGGAACCAAGACACCCAGTAC. Residues: CASSIAGNQDTQY. The full CDR3 is CASSIAGNQDTQYF.

Details on this clone: Mouse germline and gene names are used. The DNA ends 1 residue before the CDR3 does, and the rest of the CDR3 is filled in from the germline J gene. The V and J genes are TRBV13-1 and TRBJ2-5; 10 nucleotides align to TRBD2. The CDR3 spans 14 residues. Losses at the gene ends were 2 bases for V and 7 bases for J; bases not matched to a gene: 4. Germline V gene lookup returns CDR1 NSHNY and CDR2 SYGAGN. This CDR3 is CASSETGGRNTQYF. The sequenced CDR3 bases are TGTGCCAGCAGTGAGACTGGGGGGAGGAACACCCAGTAC.

In the case of this clone: Gene names denote mouse genes. The read ends 1 residue shy of where the CDR3 ends; the end is completed using the germline J gene. V is TRBV1 and J is TRBJ1-4, with no clear D. Germline V gene sequence: CDR1 NSQYPW, CDR2 LRSPGD (reference sequence). The V end lost 3 bases, the J end lost 0 bases, and 11 bases lay between the germline ends. The CDR3 sequence is 16 residues long. The chain's CDR3 is CTCSALRPFSNERLFF. The covered CDR3 bases are TGCACCTGCAGTGCCCTTAGGCCATTTTCCAACGAAAGATTATTT.

This clone was found a few times. Germline and genes: mouse. CDR3 bases read: TGTGCCAGCGGTGACCAGACAGGGCGCAACCAGGCTCCGCTT. It encodes CASGDQTGRNQAPL. The whole CDR3 sequence reads CASGDQTGRNQAPLF. This chain uses TRBV13-2 with TRBJ1-5; 7 bases map to TRBD1. The read comes to an end 1 residue before the CDR3 does, leaving the germline J gene to fill in the end. V shed 2 bases, J shed 3 bases, and the junction held 5 bases outside the gene matches. Germline V gene sequence: CDR1 NNHNN, CDR2 SYGAGS (reference sequence). The CDR3 extends over 15 amino acids.

With respect to this clone: These gene names are mouse names. The read stops 1 residue short of the end of the CDR3; the missing end is completed from the germline J gene. J is TRBJ2-5 and V is TRBV13-2; no clear D gene. Germline CDR1 is NNHNN and CDR2 is SYGAGS (reference sequence). V was shortened by 3 bases and J by 4 bases, with 3 bases between the two germline ends. CDR3 size: 11 residues. The CDR3 region is CASGGKDTQYF. Partial CDR3 DNA: TGTGCCAGCGGTGGCAAAGACACCCAGTAC.

Notes on this clone: Germline and genes here are mouse. The read stops 1 residue short of the end of the CDR3; the missing end is completed from the germline J gene. The V and J genes are TRBV5 and TRBJ1-1; a possible D gene is TRBD1 (5 bases). The CDR3 length is 12 residues. V lost 4 bases and J lost 7, with 10 bases in between. Germline CDR1 reads LGHNA; CDR2 reads YNLKQL (reference sequence). CDR3 in amino acids: CASSPGLKEVFF. Partial CDR3 DNA: TGTGCCAGCAGCCCGGGACTGAAAGAAGTCTTC.

Of note for this clone: The genes are named according to mouse. The observed sequence ends 1 residue before the CDR3 terminus, with the missing tail filled in from the germline J gene. The rearrangement joins TRBV29 to TRBJ2-3, with D perhaps TRBD1 (7 bases). CDR3 length equals 16 residues. Trimming took off 0 bases at V and 1 base at J, with 11 bases between the two ends. Looked up from germline, CDR1 is MSHET and CDR2 is SYDVDS. CDR3 in amino acids: CASSLSGGLGAETLYF. Incomplete CDR3 DNA: TGTGCTAGCAGTTTATCAGGGGGCTTGGGTGCAGAAACGCTGTAT.